The rows below give T cell receptor beta chains drawn from one sample of a study of T cell changes during pregnancy in multiple sclerosis. Data came from immunoSEQ multiplex PCR; TCRdb stores just in-frame clones and leaves some out. This repertoire shows approximately 130,000 clones, less than 97% found once; its top ten account for around 0.46%. Sample: peripheral blood, taken after pregnancy. These receptor sequences come from a female donor with multiple sclerosis, enrolled in a pregnancy study. CDR3s include the opening cysteine and the closing phenylalanine or tryptophan. D genes are given only for firm matches. The listing skips clone size in some rows; elsewhere it reads once, few, many or a size class.

d_call clone_size j_call v_call cdr3_aa cdr3_nt
. . TRBJ1-1 TRBV28 CASSFPPIYEAFF TGTGCCAGCAGTTTCCCCCCAATCTATGAAGCTTTCTTT
. . TRBJ1-1 TRBV7-9 CASRSGVNTEAFF TGTGCCAGCAGGAGCGGGGTGAACACTGAAGCTTTCTTT
TRBD2 . TRBJ2-1 TRBV28 CASSFIAGLADNEQFF TGTGCCAGCAGTTTTATTGCGGGACTAGCGGACAATGAGCAGTTCTTC
TRBD1 . TRBJ2-1 TRBV25-1 CASSEYRTGNFYNEQFF TGTGCCAGCAGTGAATATAGGACAGGGAACTTCTACAATGAGCAGTTCTTC
. . TRBJ1-2 TRBV11-1 CASSLAPGGAYGYTF TGTGCCAGCAGCTTAGCCCCAGGAGGCGCCTATGGCTACACCTTC
. . TRBJ2-3 TRBV5-1 CASSLNMADTQYF TGCGCCAGCAGCCTTAACATGGCAGATACGCAGTATTTT
. . TRBJ1-1 TRBV11-2 CASSWKGPRRVNTEAFF TGTGCCAGCAGCTGGAAGGGGCCTCGCCGGGTGAACACTGAAGCTTTCTTT
. . TRBJ1-1 TRBV19 CATQGEFTEAFF TGTGCCACACAGGGTGAGTTTACTGAAGCTTTCTTT
. . TRBJ2-5 TRBV14 CASSPARGSLGETQYF TGTGCCAGCAGCCCAGCCCGGGGATCCTTAGGGGAGACCCAGTACTTC
TRBD1 . TRBJ2-1 TRBV5-1 CASSLGTGQGSYNEQFF TGCGCCAGCAGCTTGGGGACGGGACAGGGATCCTACAATGAGCAGTTCTTC
TRBD1 . TRBJ1-1 TRBV30 CAWIVRDRGGAFF TGTGCCTGGATAGTCCGGGACAGGGGGGGAGCTTTCTTT
. . TRBJ2-4 TRBV2 CASGQPLAKNIQYF TGTGCCAGCGGACAACCTCTAGCCAAAAACATTCAGTACTTC
. . TRBJ1-1 TRBV27 CASSFIGTAREAFF TGTGCCAGCAGTTTCATTGGTACAGCCCGTGAAGCTTTCTTT
. . TRBJ2-6 TRBV18 CASSPWAGASSGANVLTF TGTGCCAGCTCACCTTGGGCAGGGGCAAGCTCTGGGGCCAACGTCCTGACTTTC
. . TRBJ1-5 TRBV7-6 CASSLSRTVGQPQHF TGTGCCAGCAGCTTAAGTCGGACAGTAGGGCAGCCCCAGCATTTT
TRBD2 few TRBJ2-7 TRBV29-1 CSVVSLAGALGEQYF TGCAGCGTTGTTTCCCTAGCGGGAGCCTTAGGGGAGCAGTACTTC
. . TRBJ1-2 TRBV27 CASSGGASGGYTF TGTGCCAGCAGCGGGGGGGCCTCGGGTGGCTACACCTTC
TRBD1 . TRBJ1-4 TRBV7-9 CASSLRDRGKTNEKLFF TGTGCCAGCAGCCTCCGGGACAGGGGAAAGACTAATGAAAAACTGTTTTTT
TRBD1 . TRBJ1-1 TRBV7-9 CASSFTGRGLGTEAFF TGTGCCAGCAGCTTCACTGGCAGGGGGCTAGGCACTGAAGCTTTCTTT
TRBD2 . TRBJ2-1 TRBV27 CASSPETSGRFGEQFF TGTGCCAGCAGTCCAGAGACTAGCGGGAGATTTGGTGAGCAGTTCTTC
. . TRBJ2-5 TRBV14 CASSQVLGGDGDSLRETQYF TGTGCCAGCAGCCAAGTTTTAGGCGGGGACGGCGACTCACTCCGAGAGACCCAGTACTTC
TRBD2 . TRBJ2-7 TRBV7-8 CASSLVAVTSGSYEQYF TGTGCCAGCAGCTTAGTTGCGGTGACTAGCGGATCCTACGAGCAGTACTTC
. . TRBJ2-7 TRBV30 CAWSATGNEQYF TGTGCCTGGAGTGCAACAGGGAACGAGCAGTACTTC
. . TRBJ2-2 TRBV21-1 CASSKRGRGRTGELFF TGTGCCAGCAGCAAAAGGGGCAGGGGGCGGACCGGGGAGCTGTTTTTT
. . TRBJ2-1 TRBV4-1 CASSQGTRRSYNEQFF TGCGCCAGCAGCCAGGGGACTCGCCGCTCCTACAATGAGCAGTTCTTC
. . TRBJ2-1 TRBV19 CASSMDYRAYNEQFF TGTGCCAGTAGTATGGACTACCGGGCCTACAATGAGCAGTTCTTC
TRBD1 . TRBJ1-5 TRBV5-1 CASRGTGMAYSNQPQHF TGCGCCAGCAGGGGGACAGGGATGGCCTATAGCAATCAGCCCCAGCATTTT
. . TRBJ2-1 TRBV14 CASSQDRPVDEQFF TGTGCCAGCAGCCAAGACCGTCCGGTCGATGAGCAGTTCTTC
TRBD1 . TRBJ2-7 TRBV19 CASGSGQGYEQYF TGTGCCAGTGGGTCCGGACAGGGATACGAGCAGTACTTC
. . TRBJ2-3 TRBV6-1 CASSELVGRVTQYF TGTGCCAGCAGTGAGTTAGTGGGCAGGGTAACGCAGTATTTT
. . TRBJ2-3 TRBV9 CASSVDSMPPDTQYF TGTGCCAGCAGCGTAGATTCTATGCCACCAGATACGCAGTATTTT
TRBD1 . TRBJ1-1 TRBV6-6 CASTPYRDSFTEAFF TGTGCCAGCACGCCCTACCGGGACAGTTTTACTGAAGCTTTCTTT
. . TRBJ2-1 TRBV10-3 CAISESLKQFF TGTGCCATCAGTGAGTCGTTAAAGCAGTTCTTC
. . TRBJ2-3 TRBV7-2 CASSLVGSGNTQYF TGTGCCAGCAGCTTAGTCGGGAGTGGAAATACGCAGTATTTT
. . TRBJ2-3 TRBV9 CASSVGASVTDTQYF TGTGCCAGCAGCGTAGGCGCTAGCGTGACAGATACGCAGTATTTT
TRBD1 . TRBJ1-1 TRBV28 CASSPDRARMNTEAFF TGTGCCAGCAGTCCCGACAGGGCCCGAATGAACACTGAAGCTTTCTTT
TRBD2 . TRBJ2-1 TRBV5-1 CASSDGTSSYNEQFF TGCGCCAGCAGCGATGGGACTAGCAGTTACAATGAGCAGTTCTTC
TRBD1 . TRBJ1-4 TRBV6-1 CASSVTPGQGREKLFF TGTGCCAGCAGTGTAACGCCAGGACAGGGGCGTGAAAAACTGTTTTTT
. . TRBJ1-1 TRBV29-1 CSVELAVGAFF TGCAGCGTTGAACTCGCGGTAGGAGCTTTCTTT
. . TRBJ2-7 TRBV5-1 CASSLVGGNSYEQYF TGCGCCAGCAGCCTGGTTGGGGGGAACTCCTACGAGCAGTACTTC
. . TRBJ2-7 TRBV4-2 CASSQYGSGYEQYF TGTGCCAGCAGCCAATACGGGAGCGGGTACGAGCAGTACTTC
. . TRBJ2-3 TRBV28 CASRERDTQYF TGTGCCAGCCGGGAGCGAGATACGCAGTATTTT
TRBD2 few TRBJ2-7 TRBV15 CATSRGRSGRAQQYF TGTGCCACCAGCAGAGGGCGAAGCGGGAGGGCGCAGCAGTACTTC
. once TRBJ2-2 TRBV6-5 CASSYSPRLLTGELFF TGTGCCAGCAGTTACTCGCCGCGATTACTGACCGGGGAGCTGTTTTTT
. . TRBJ2-1 TRBV30 CAWTRDFIGNEQFF TGTGCCTGGACCCGGGACTTCATAGGGAATGAGCAGTTCTTC